The rows below give T cell receptor beta chains drawn from one sample of a study of blood T cell repertoires in COVID-19. The repertoire was sequenced with immunoSEQ multiplex PCR; TCRdb's copy has only in-frame clones and lacks some. The table lists some 150,000 clones, just under 90% of them singletons. Sequencing used peripheral blood. The source is a woman aged 50 to 65 with active or convalescent COVID-19. Each CDR3 is given with its conserved first and last residue. A D gene is named only where the DNA matches it firmly. Rows may omit the clone size; those that give it use once, few, many or a size class.

D,size,V,J,DNA,CDR3
TRBD2,.,TRBV7-8,TRBJ2-5,TGTGCCAGCAGCTTAGTGAGAACTAGCGGGAGAGAGACCCAGTACTTC,CASSLVRTSGRETQYF
.,.,TRBV7-6,TRBJ2-2,TGTGCCAGCAGCCCAGGGGAGGGCACCGGGGAGCTGTTTTTT,CASSPGEGTGELFF
TRBD1,.,TRBV10-3,TRBJ1-5,TGTGCCATCAGTGGTGACAGGGAATATCAGCCCCAGCATTTT,CAISGDREYQPQHF
TRBD1,.,TRBV2,TRBJ2-3,TGTGCCATTATGGCAGGGGGTGCGACAGATACGCAGTATTTT,CAIMAGGATDTQYF
.,.,TRBV9,TRBJ2-7,TGTGCCAGCAGCTCAGGTTCCGAGCAGTACTTC,CASSSGSEQYF
.,few,TRBV27,TRBJ2-1,TGTGCCAGCAGTGCATCGTTGGCTGTTCGGCAGTTCTTC,CASSASLAVRQFF
TRBD2,.,TRBV4-3,TRBJ2-1,TGCGCCAGCAGCCCGGGACTAGCGGGATCAAATGAGCAGTTCTTC,CASSPGLAGSNEQFF
TRBD1,few,TRBV30,TRBJ1-5,TGTGCCTGGAGCGACAGGGGGAATAGCAATCAGCCCCAGCATTTT,CAWSDRGNSNQPQHF
.,.,TRBV12-5,TRBJ2-1,TGTGCTAGTCGGCAGGGATACAATGAGCAGTTCTTC,CASRQGYNEQFF
.,.,TRBV6-1,TRBJ2-7,TGTGCTAGCAGTGAAAGATCGGACAGATCCGAGCAGTACTTC,CASSERSDRSEQYF
TRBD1,.,TRBV7-3,TRBJ2-7,TGTGCCAGCAGCTCCACCGGGACAGGGATGGACGAGCAGTACTTC,CASSSTGTGMDEQYF
.,.,TRBV7-3,TRBJ2-2,TGTGCCAGCAGCTTGGGACTGAACACCGGGGAGCTGTTTTTT,CASSLGLNTGELFF
.,.,TRBV27,TRBJ1-1,TGTGCCAGCAGTAGAATGGCAGACTCCCTGATCTCCCCTTTCTTT,CASSRMADSLISPFF
.,.,TRBV7-2,TRBJ2-7,TGTGCCAGCAGCTTAGTTTGGACTAAGGGCGAGCAGTACTTC,CASSLVWTKGEQYF
.,.,TRBV29-1,TRBJ1-2,TGCAGCGTTGCGGGGGGGAACTATGGCTACACCTTC,CSVAGGNYGYTF
.,.,TRBV3-1/TRBV3-2,TRBJ1-4,TGTGCCAGCAGAGATTCCGGGACAACTAATGAAAAACTGTTTTTT,CASRDSGTTNEKLFF
.,.,TRBV7-9,TRBJ2-3,TGTGCCAGCAGTCAGCTTGGGGCAGGCACAGATACGCAGTATTTT,CASSQLGAGTDTQYF
.,.,TRBV28,TRBJ1-5,TGTGCCAGCAGTTTGGGGGGGGTATCCAATCAGCCCCAGCATTTT,CASSLGGVSNQPQHF
TRBD1,.,TRBV6-5,TRBJ1-2,TGTGCCAGCACTGGGATCGGACAGGGAACTGCCTACACCTTC,CASTGIGQGTAYTF
TRBD1,.,TRBV7-9,TRBJ2-3,TGTGCACTCAGCATACTCCGGACAGGTCCGGGGGATACGCAGTATTTT,CALSILRTGPGDTQYF
.,.,TRBV5-1,TRBJ1-5,TGCGCCAGCAGCTCGGACGGGGGGAATCAGCCCCAGCATTTT,CASSSDGGNQPQHF
TRBD2,.,TRBV4-3,TRBJ2-7,TGCGCCAGCAGCCAAGACGAAGAAGCGGGAGTGGCTAAAGAGCAGTACTTC,CASSQDEEAGVAKEQYF
TRBD1,few,TRBV7-3,TRBJ1-1,TGTGCCAGCAGCTTAGGATTGACGGGTTTAAGGGGGCAGGTAAATGAAGCTTTCTTT,CASSLGLTGLRGQVNEAFF
TRBD1,.,TRBV7-3,TRBJ1-3,TGTGCCAGCAGCAACAGGACCGGGACAGCAAATTCTGGAAACACCATATATTTT,CASSNRTGTANSGNTIYF
.,.,TRBV7-9,TRBJ2-7,TGTGCCAGCAGCTTAGCGGGGGGAGTCGGGTACGAGCAGTACTTC,CASSLAGGVGYEQYF
.,.,TRBV27,TRBJ2-4,TGTGCCAGCAGTCCCGGGACAGGACTAGAAAACATTCAGTACTTC,CASSPGTGLENIQYF
.,.,TRBV12-3/TRBV12-4,TRBJ1-4,TGTGCCAGCAGTTTTGGTCGAGATGAAAAACTGTTTTTT,CASSFGRDEKLFF
.,.,TRBV5-1,TRBJ2-2,TGCGCCAGCAGCTTGGGCCCTCTCGCGGGCACCGGGGAGCTGTTTTTT,CASSLGPLAGTGELFF
.,.,TRBV21-1,TRBJ1-6,TGTGCCAGCAAAAGGACAGTGGATAATTCACCCCTCCACTTT,CASKRTVDNSPLHF
TRBD1,.,TRBV7-9,TRBJ1-3,TGTGCCAGCAGCTTCAGGACAGGGTCAGGAAACACCATATATTTT,CASSFRTGSGNTIYF
.,.,TRBV4-1,TRBJ1-2,TGCGCCAGCAGCCAGTCACAGGGATCCGACTATGGCTACACCTTC,CASSQSQGSDYGYTF
TRBD2,.,TRBV6-5,TRBJ2-3,TGTGCCAACGCCCTCCCAGCGGGAGGGGAGGATACGCAGTATTTT,CANALPAGGEDTQYF
TRBD1,.,TRBV15,TRBJ1-5,TGTGCCACCAGCAGAGATTCTTTAACAGGGGCGGTAGGTCAGCCCCAGCATTTT,CATSRDSLTGAVGQPQHF
TRBD1,.,TRBV5-4,TRBJ1-2,TGTGCCAGCAGCTTCGGACAGGGTAACTATGGCTACACCTTC,CASSFGQGNYGYTF
.,.,TRBV6-5,TRBJ1-1,TGTGCCAGCAGCCGCGAGAGCCCGAACACTGAAGCTTTCTTT,CASSRESPNTEAFF
TRBD1,.,TRBV28,TRBJ2-6,TGTGCCAGCAGTCCCTTGGGACAGGGGGTCAACGTCCTGACTTTC,CASSPLGQGVNVLTF
TRBD1,.,TRBV7-9,TRBJ2-7,TGTGCCAGCAGCCGGGACAGGGCAGAAGACGAGCAGTACTTC,CASSRDRAEDEQYF
TRBD2,.,TRBV2,TRBJ2-7,TGTGCCAGCAGTGCGGCGTCTAGCGGGGCACCCTACGAGCAGTACTTC,CASSAASSGAPYEQYF
.,.,TRBV7-9,TRBJ2-7,TGTGCCAGCGGGGGGGCTTACGAGCAGTACTTC,CASGGAYEQYF
.,.,TRBV4-3,TRBJ1-1,TGCGCCAGCAGCCCAGGGGATGGTTACACTGAAGCTTTCTTT,CASSPGDGYTEAFF
TRBD1,.,TRBV7-9,TRBJ1-2,TGTGCCAGCAGCTTAGCCGGGACAGGGACCCCCTTC,CASSLAGTGTPF
.,.,TRBV5-1,TRBJ2-5,TGCGCCAGCAGCTTGGGGGAGGAGACCCAGTACTTC,CASSLGEETQYF
.,.,TRBV30,TRBJ1-2,TGTGCCTGGAGTGTACCGTGGATACAGGGAGAAGGCTACACCTTC,CAWSVPWIQGEGYTF
.,.,TRBV5-1,TRBJ1-1,TGCGCCAGCAGCTTGGTCGGACTCGCTGGGACTGAAGCTTTCTTT,CASSLVGLAGTEAFF
TRBD1,.,TRBV19,TRBJ1-1,TGTGCCAGTAGTATAGTAGGACAGGCAAGTGAAGCTTTCTTT,CASSIVGQASEAFF
TRBD2,.,TRBV7-8,TRBJ2-6,TGTGCCAGCAGCTTAGGGGCTAGCGGGATTTACTCTGGGGCCAACGTCCTGACTTTC,CASSLGASGIYSGANVLTF
TRBD1,.,TRBV19,TRBJ1-6,TGTGCCAGTAGTATCAACCGACAGGGGCAAGATTCACCCCTCCACTTT,CASSINRQGQDSPLHF
.,.,TRBV7-2,TRBJ2-4,TGTGCCAGCAGCTTAGGCTACGGAAACATTCAGTACTTC,CASSLGYGNIQYF
TRBD1,.,TRBV30,TRBJ1-6,TGTGCCTGGAGTGTAGGGCAGGGGGATTCACCCCTCCACTTT,CAWSVGQGDSPLHF
TRBD1,.,TRBV18,TRBJ1-4,TGTGCCAGCTCACCACGGAACAGGGGTGGAGGGGGTGAAAAACTGTTTTTT,CASSPRNRGGGGEKLFF
TRBD1,.,TRBV5-4,TRBJ2-2,TGTGCCAGAGGCTTAAGGGGGCTCCTCACCGGGGAGCTGTTTTTT,CARGLRGLLTGELFF
.,.,TRBV5-1,TRBJ2-7,TGCGCCAGCAGCTTAAACAATCAGGGCCTCTCCTACGAGCAGTACTTC,CASSLNNQGLSYEQYF
.,.,TRBV7-6,TRBJ2-3,TGTGCCAGCAGCTTGTACGGGGATACGCAGTATTTT,CASSLYGDTQYF
.,.,TRBV25-1,TRBJ1-1,TGTGCCAGCAGTGGAAGACAAGTAACCGGGGACACTGAAGCTTTCTTT,CASSGRQVTGDTEAFF
.,.,TRBV11-2,TRBJ1-1,TGTGCCAGCAGCTTAGGGGCAGGGATCGCTGAAGCTTTCTTT,CASSLGAGIAEAFF
.,.,TRBV13,TRBJ2-5,TGTGCCAGCCGGTTCGAGAAAGAGACCCAGTACTTC,CASRFEKETQYF
TRBD1,.,TRBV18,TRBJ1-5,TGTGCCAGCTCACCGGAGGGACAGTTGAGCAATCAGCCCCAGCATTTT,CASSPEGQLSNQPQHF
TRBD2,.,TRBV7-2,TRBJ2-7,TGTGCCAGCAGCTTAAGGTCTAGCGGGAGTCACGAGCAGTACTTC,CASSLRSSGSHEQYF
TRBD1,.,TRBV7-2,TRBJ1-2,TGTGCCAGCAGCTTGGGGACAGGTCTCGCGGTAGGGTATGGCTACACCTTC,CASSLGTGLAVGYGYTF
TRBD1,once,TRBV7-2,TRBJ1-4,TGTGCCAGCGGAACAGGGGGCAGCGAAAAACTGTTTTTT,CASGTGGSEKLFF